The entry below gives a single T cell receptor beta chain sequence along with its context. The sample belongs to a study of blood T cell repertoires in COVID-19. Study details: Some COVID-19 samples were acute and others convalescent; all came from the United States, Italy and Spain. In each case, the material was cDNA or gDNA derived from T cells, B-cell-depleted T cells, or PBMCs.

Original handling: How many nucleated cells were present was estimated from reference gene primer amplification. The protocol was immunoSEQ multiplex PCR, while the TCRdb copy is restricted to in-frame clones and leaves out a portion. The V and J calls and clone size were taken over from that table, and D and trimming were inferred from the DNA. The sample consists of around 150,000 clones, around nine tenths of them appearing once. Looked up from germline, CDR1 is SGHKS and CDR2 is YYEKEE (reference sequence). Trimming took 4 bases from V and 4 from J; bases not matched to a gene: 1. CDR3 length equals 13 residues.

The clonotype originates from a man between 60 and 70 years old with active or convalescent COVID-19. The sequencing sample was made of peripheral blood. The chain joins TRBV5-5 to TRBJ1-2, with 10 positions matching TRBD1. The CDR3 nucleotides read TGTGCCAGCAGCGGGACAGGGGTCTATGGCTACACCTTC. Translating gives CASSGTGVYGYTF.